Below, one T cell receptor (beta chain) is given with its context. Its target is not known. The data were produced by immunoSEQ multiplex PCR, yet TCRdb's version contains in-frame clones alone and is incomplete. The sample has 47,000 or so clones, about 90% seen once. The sample is drawn from a study of cytomegalovirus exposure and HLA in healthy donors. General study points: According to a subsequent analysis, TCR clusters identified in the first cohort showed a tendency to co-occur across the 120 or so validation repertoires.

The germline CDR1 and CDR2 sequences are SGDLS and YYNGEE. The CDR3 is made up of 12 amino acids. Trimming left V 3 bases short and J 4 bases short, with 7 bases between. This rearrangement joins TRBV9 to TRBJ1-1; D not resolved. This TCR was sampled from a young man in good health and CMV-seronegative. Sequenced: PBMCs. The CDR3 nucleotides read TGTGCCAGCAGCGCGGGTGGCACTGAAGCTTTCTTT. Translating gives CASSAGGTEAFF. Variable domain in full (rest from reference TRBV9 and TRBJ1-1): DSGVTQTPKHLITATGQRVTLRCSPRSGDLSVYWYQQSLDQGLQFLIQYYNGEERAKGNILERFSAQQFPDLHSELNLSSLELGDSALYFCASSAGGTEAFFGQGTRLTVV.